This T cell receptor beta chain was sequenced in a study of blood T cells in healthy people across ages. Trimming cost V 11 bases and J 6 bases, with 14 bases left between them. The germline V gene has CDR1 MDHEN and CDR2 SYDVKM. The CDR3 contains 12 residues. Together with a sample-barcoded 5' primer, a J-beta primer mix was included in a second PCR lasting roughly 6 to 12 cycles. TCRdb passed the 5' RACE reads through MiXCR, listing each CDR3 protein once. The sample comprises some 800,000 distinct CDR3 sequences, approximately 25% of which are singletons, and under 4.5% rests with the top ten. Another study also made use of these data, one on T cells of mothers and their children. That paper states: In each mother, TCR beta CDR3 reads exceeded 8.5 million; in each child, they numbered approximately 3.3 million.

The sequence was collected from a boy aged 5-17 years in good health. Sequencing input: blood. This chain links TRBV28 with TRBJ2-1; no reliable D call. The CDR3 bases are TGTGCCGGTGGGATGTTAGGCAATGAGCAGTTCTTC. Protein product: CAGGMLGNEQFF.